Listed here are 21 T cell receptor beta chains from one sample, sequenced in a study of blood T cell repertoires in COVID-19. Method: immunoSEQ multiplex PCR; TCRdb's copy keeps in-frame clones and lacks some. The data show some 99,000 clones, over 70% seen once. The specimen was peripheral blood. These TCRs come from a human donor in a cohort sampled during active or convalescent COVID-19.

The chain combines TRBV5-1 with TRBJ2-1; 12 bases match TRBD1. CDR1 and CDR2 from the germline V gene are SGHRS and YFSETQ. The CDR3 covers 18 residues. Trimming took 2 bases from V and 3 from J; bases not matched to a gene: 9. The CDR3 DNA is TGCGCCAGCAGCTTTACATCCCGGGACAGGGGGCGCTACAATGAGCAGTTCTTC. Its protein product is CASSFTSRDRGRYNEQFF.

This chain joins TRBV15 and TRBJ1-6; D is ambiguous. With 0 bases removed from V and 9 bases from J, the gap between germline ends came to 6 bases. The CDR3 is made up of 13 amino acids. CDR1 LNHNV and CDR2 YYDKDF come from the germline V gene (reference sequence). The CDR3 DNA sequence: TGTGCCACCAGCAGAGATACTACTTCACCCCTCCACTTT. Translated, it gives CATSRDTTSPLHF. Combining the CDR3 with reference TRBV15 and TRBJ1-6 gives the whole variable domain DAMVIQNPRYQVTQFGKPVTLSCSQTLNHNVMYWYQQKSSQAPKLLFHYYDKDFNNEADTPDNFQSRRPNTSFCFLDIRSPGLGDTAMYLCATSRDTTSPLHFGNGTRLTVT.

The CDR3: CASSYPSQGWEFYEQYF. The CDR3 nucleotides read TGTGCCAGCAGTTACCCCTCACAGGGTTGGGAATTCTACGAGCAGTACTTC. The V call is TRBV6-2 or TRBV6-3, the J call TRBJ2-7; D may be TRBD1 (6 bases). CDR1 is MNHEY, CDR2 SVGEGT, per germline. The V gene lost 2 bases and the J gene lost 3 bases, with 20 bases spanning the gap. CDR3 length equals 17 residues.

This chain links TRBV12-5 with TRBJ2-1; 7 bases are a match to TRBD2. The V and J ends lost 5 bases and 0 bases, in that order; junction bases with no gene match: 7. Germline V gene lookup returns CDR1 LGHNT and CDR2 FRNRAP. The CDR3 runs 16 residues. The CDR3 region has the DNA TGTGCTAGTGGTCTCCAACTAGCGAGCTCCTACAATGAGCAGTTCTTC. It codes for CASGLQLASSYNEQFF. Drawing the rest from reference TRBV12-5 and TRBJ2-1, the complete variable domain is DARVTQTPRHKVTEMGQEVTMRCQPILGHNTVFWYRQTMMQGLELLAYFRNRAPLDDSGMPKDRFSAEMPDATLATLKIQPSEPRDSAVYFCASGLQLASSYNEQFFGPGTRLTVL.

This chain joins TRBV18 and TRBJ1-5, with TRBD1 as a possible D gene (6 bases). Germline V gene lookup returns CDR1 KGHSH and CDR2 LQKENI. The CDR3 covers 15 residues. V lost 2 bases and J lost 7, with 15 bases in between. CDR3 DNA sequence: TGTGCCAGCTCACCATCGGGGGGCGTCGGGCAGCCCCAGCATTTT. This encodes CASSPSGGVGQPQHF.

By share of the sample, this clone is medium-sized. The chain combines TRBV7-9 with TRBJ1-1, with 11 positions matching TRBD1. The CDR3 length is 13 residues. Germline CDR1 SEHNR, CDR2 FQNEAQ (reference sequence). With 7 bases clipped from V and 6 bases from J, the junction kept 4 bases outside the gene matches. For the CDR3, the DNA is TGTGCCAGCACCGGGACAGGGGGATCTGAAGCTTTCTTT. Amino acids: CASTGTGGSEAFF.

The CDR3 region is CATSLIDKQETQYF. In DNA, the CDR3 is TGCGCCACCTCACTCATAGACAAACAAGAGACCCAGTACTTC. V usage is TRBV5-1 and J usage is TRBJ2-5; unclear D gene. Per the germline V gene, CDR1 is SGHRS and CDR2 is YFSETQ. The V end was cut by 9 bases, the J end by 2 bases, with 17 bases between. This CDR3 is built from 14 residues.

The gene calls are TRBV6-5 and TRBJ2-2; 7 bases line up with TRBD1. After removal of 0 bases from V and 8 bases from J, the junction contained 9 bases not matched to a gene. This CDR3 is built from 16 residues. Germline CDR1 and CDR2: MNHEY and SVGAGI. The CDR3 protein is CASSYSGQTGAGELFF. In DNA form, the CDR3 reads TGTGCCAGCAGTTACTCGGGGCAAACAGGGGCTGGGGAGCTGTTTTTT.

This CDR3 is CASSLVRRATGELFF. The CDR3 DNA follows: TGTGCCAGCAGCTTAGTCCGGAGGGCCACCGGGGAGCTGTTTTTT. J is TRBJ2-2 and V is TRBV7-9, with a tentative D call TRBD2 (6 bases). The V and J ends lost 1 base and 4 bases respectively, with 10 bases between them. The germline V gene has CDR1 SEHNR and CDR2 FQNEAQ (reference sequence). The CDR3 covers 15 residues.

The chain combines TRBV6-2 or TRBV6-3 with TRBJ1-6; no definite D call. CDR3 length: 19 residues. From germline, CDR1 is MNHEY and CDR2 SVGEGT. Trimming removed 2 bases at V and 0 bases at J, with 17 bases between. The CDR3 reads CASSYNAGGRNSYNSPLHF. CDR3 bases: TGTGCCAGCAGTTACAATGCGGGCGGGAGAAACTCCTATAATTCACCCCTCCACTTT.

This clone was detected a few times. The CDR3 nucleotides are TGTGCCAGTAGTATAAATACAGGGGCAAATCAGCCCCAGCATTTT. It specifies CASSINTGANQPQHF. The J gene is TRBJ1-5, the V gene TRBV19; 7 bases are shared with TRBD1. With V trimmed by 2 bases and J by 4 bases, 5 bases remained unmatched. The CDR3 runs 15 residues. CDR1 is LNHDA, CDR2 SQIVND, per germline (reference sequence).

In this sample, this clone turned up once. The CDR3 coding sequence is TGTGCCAGTAGTCCTGTGGCGGCTTCCTACAATGAGCAGTTCTTC. It encodes CASSPVAASYNEQFF. The gene calls are TRBV9 and TRBJ2-1; D is ambiguous. Germline CDR1 SGDLS, CDR2 YYNGEE. The CDR3 contains 15 residues. The V and J ends lost 8 bases and 1 base respectively, with 16 bases between them.

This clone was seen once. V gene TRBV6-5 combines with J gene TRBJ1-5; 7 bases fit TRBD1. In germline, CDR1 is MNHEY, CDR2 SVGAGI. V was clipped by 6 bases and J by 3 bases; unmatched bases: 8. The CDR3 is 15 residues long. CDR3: CASRQGRMNNQPQHF. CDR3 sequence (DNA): TGTGCCAGCAGACAGGGGCGCATGAACAATCAGCCCCAGCATTTT.

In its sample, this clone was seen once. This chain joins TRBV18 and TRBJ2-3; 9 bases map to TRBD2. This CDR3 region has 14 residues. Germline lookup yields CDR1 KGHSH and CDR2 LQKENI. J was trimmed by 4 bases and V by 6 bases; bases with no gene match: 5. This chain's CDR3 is CASSQGGRADTQYF. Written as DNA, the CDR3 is TGTGCCAGCTCCCAGGGCGGGAGGGCAGATACGCAGTATTTT.

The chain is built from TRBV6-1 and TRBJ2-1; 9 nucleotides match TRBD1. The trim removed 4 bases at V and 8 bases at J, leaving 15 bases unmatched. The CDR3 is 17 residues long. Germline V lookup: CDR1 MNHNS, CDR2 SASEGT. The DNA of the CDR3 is TGTGCCAGCAGTGCGATCGGGGGACAGGGATTTTTATATGAGCAGTTCTTC. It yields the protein CASSAIGGQGFLYEQFF.

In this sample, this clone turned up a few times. The CDR3 region is CASCPGAPGTALYEQYF. The DNA of the CDR3 is TGTGCCAGCTGTCCGGGGGCCCCGGGGACAGCCCTCTACGAGCAGTACTTC. V is TRBV6-6 and J is TRBJ2-7; TRBD1 is a possible D gene (7 bases). The germline CDR1 and CDR2 sequences are MNHNY and SVGAGI (reference sequence). This CDR3 contains 17 residues. V lost 8 bases to trimming and J lost 3 bases, with 26 bases between them.

The CDR3 DNA reads TGCAGCGTTGGGCGGGATAGCAATCAGCCCCAGCATTTT. Its translation is CSVGRDSNQPQHF. The chain links TRBV29-1 to TRBJ1-5; D call uncertain. The CDR3 spans 13 residues. Per germline, CDR1 SQVTM and CDR2 ANQGSEA. Deletions cut 4 bases from V and 0 bases from J, with 7 bases between.

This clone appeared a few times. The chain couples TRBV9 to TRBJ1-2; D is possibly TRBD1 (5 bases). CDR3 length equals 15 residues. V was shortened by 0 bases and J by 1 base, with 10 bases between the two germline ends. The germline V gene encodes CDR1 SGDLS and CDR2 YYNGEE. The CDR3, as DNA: TGTGCCAGCAGCGTAGCGGGGCGGGATAACTATGGCTACACCTTC. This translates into CASSVAGRDNYGYTF.

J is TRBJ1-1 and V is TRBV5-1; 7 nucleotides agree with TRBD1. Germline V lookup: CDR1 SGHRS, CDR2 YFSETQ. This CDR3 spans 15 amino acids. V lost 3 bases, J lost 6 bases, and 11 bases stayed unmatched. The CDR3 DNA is TGCGCCAGCAGCTCCCAAGGACAGGACGGCGCTGAAGCTTTCTTT. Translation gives CASSSQGQDGAEAFF. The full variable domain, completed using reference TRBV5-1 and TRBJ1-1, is KAGVTQTPRYLIKTRGQQVTLSCSPISGHRSVSWYQQTPGQGLQFLFEYFSETQRNKGNFPGRFSGRQFSNSRSEMNVSTLELGDSALYLCASSSQGQDGAEAFFGQGTRLTVV.

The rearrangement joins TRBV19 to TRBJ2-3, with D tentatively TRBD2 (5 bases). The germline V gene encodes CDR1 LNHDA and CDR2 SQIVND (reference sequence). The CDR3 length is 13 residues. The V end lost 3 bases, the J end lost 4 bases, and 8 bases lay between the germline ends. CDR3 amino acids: CASSIRGADTQYF. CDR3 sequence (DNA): TGTGCCAGTAGTATTCGGGGAGCAGATACGCAGTATTTT.

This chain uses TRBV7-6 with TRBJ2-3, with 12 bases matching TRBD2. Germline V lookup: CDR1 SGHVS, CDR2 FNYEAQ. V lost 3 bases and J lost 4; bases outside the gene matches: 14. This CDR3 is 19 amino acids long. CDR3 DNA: TGTGCCAGCAGCTTCGTGGGGCTAGCGGGAGGGCCCCGCCCAGATACGCAGTATTTT. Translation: CASSFVGLAGGPRPDTQYF.